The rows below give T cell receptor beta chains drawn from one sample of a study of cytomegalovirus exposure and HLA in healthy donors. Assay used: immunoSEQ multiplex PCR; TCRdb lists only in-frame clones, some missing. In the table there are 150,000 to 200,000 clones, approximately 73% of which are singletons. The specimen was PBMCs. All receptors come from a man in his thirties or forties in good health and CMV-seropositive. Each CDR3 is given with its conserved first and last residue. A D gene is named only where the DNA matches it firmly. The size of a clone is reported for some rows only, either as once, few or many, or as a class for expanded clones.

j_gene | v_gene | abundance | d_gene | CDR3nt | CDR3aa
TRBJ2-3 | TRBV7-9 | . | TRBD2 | TGTGCCAGCAGCTTAGTAGCGGGATTATCCGAAGATACGCAGTATTTT | CASSLVAGLSEDTQYF
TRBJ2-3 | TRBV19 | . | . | TGTGCCAGTAGTGTCGGGACACATTCGGATACGCAGTATTTT | CASSVGTHSDTQYF
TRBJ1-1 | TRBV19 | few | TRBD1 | TGTGCCAGTAGGATACAGGGGATCACTGAAGCTTTCTTT | CASRIQGITEAFF
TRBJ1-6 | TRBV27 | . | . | TGTGCCAGCAGTCCTTTCGGGTTTATTAGGGGGACCTTAATTTTTTCACCCCTCCACTTT | CASSPFGFIRGTLIFSPLHF
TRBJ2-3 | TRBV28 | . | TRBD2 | TGTGCCAGCAGTTTGCAAGCGGGAGCTCGCACAGATACGCAGTATTTT | CASSLQAGARTDTQYF
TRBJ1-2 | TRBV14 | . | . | TGTGCCAGCAGCGTCGCGACTAACTATGGCTACACCTTC | CASSVATNYGYTF
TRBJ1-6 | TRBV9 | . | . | TGTGCCAGCAGCCTTCAAACAAATTCACCCCTCCACTTT | CASSLQTNSPLHF
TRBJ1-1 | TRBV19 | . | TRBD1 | TGTGCCATTCGGGACAGGGTGAACACTGAAGCTTTCTTT | CAIRDRVNTEAFF
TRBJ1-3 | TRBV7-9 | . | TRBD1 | TGTGCCAGCAGCGACAGGGGGCCCTCCTCTGGAAACACCATATATTTT | CASSDRGPSSGNTIYF
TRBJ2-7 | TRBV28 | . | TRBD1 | TGTGCCAGCAGTCTTCTAAGGGACAGGCAGTGGCAGTACTTC | CASSLLRDRQWQYF
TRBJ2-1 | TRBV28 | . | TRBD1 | TGTGCCAGCAGTTTAGTGAAGGGCAGGGGGAAGGGTAGTGAGCAGTTCTTC | CASSLVKGRGKGSEQFF
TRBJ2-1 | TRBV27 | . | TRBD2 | TGTGCCAGCAATACAGCGGGACCCTACAATGAGCAGTTCTTC | CASNTAGPYNEQFF
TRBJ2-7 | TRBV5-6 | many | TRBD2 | TGTGCCAGCAGCAAGGGACTAGCCGCATCACCCCCCTACGAGCAGTACTTC | CASSKGLAASPPYEQYF
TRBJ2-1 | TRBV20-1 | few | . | TGCAGTGCCCCCCTAGGGGCTGAGCAGTTCTTC | CSAPLGAEQFF
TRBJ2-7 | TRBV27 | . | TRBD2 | TGTGCCAGCAGTTTGGGGACTAGCGATCCCTACGAGCAGTACTTC | CASSLGTSDPYEQYF
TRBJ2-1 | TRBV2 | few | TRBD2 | TGTGCCAGCAGTGACCGTGGCGGGAGCTCCTACAATGAGCAGTTCTTC | CASSDRGGSSYNEQFF
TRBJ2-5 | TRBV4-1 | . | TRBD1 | TGCGCCAGCAGCCAAAACACAGGGGAAGGGGAGACCCAGTACTTC | CASSQNTGEGETQYF
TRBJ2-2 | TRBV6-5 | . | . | TGTGCCAGCACCCGGACAGAGAACACCGGGGAGCTGTTTTTT | CASTRTENTGELFF
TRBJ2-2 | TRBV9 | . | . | TGTGCCAGCAGCGCGAGAGAGGGACTGGGGAACACCGGGGAGCTGTTTTTT | CASSAREGLGNTGELFF
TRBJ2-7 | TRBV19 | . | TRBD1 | TGTGCCAGTTCTGGCCAGGACAGCAGGGGGTACGAGCAGTACTTC | CASSGQDSRGYEQYF
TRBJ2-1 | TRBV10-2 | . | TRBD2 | TGCGCCAGCAGTGTAGCGTTAGCGGGAGGCTCCTACAATGAGCAGTTCTTC | CASSVALAGGSYNEQFF
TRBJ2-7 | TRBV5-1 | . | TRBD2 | TGCGCCAGCAGCCAACTAGCGGGAGGGAGCTCCTACGAGCAGTACTTC | CASSQLAGGSSYEQYF
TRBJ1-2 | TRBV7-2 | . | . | TGTGCCAGCAGCTTAGGGTATACAGGGATCAATGGCTACACCTTC | CASSLGYTGINGYTF
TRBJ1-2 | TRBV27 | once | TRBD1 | TGTGCCAGCAGTAGACAGGGGGCCCGCGGCTACACCTTC | CASSRQGARGYTF
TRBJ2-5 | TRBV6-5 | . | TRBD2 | TGTGCCAGCAGGGGGACTAGTTCAGTAGAGACCCAGTACTTC | CASRGTSSVETQYF
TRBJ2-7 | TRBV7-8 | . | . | TGTGCCAGCAGCCCCGGACAGACACACACCTTATTTTACGAGCAGTACTTC | CASSPGQTHTLFYEQYF
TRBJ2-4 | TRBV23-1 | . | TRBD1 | TGCGCCAGCAGTCGGGGGAACAGGGGGGAGGCCAAAAACATTCAGTACTTC | CASSRGNRGEAKNIQYF
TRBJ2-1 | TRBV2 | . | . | TGTGCCAGCCTAACCTTCTCCTACAATGAGCAGTTCTTC | CASLTFSYNEQFF